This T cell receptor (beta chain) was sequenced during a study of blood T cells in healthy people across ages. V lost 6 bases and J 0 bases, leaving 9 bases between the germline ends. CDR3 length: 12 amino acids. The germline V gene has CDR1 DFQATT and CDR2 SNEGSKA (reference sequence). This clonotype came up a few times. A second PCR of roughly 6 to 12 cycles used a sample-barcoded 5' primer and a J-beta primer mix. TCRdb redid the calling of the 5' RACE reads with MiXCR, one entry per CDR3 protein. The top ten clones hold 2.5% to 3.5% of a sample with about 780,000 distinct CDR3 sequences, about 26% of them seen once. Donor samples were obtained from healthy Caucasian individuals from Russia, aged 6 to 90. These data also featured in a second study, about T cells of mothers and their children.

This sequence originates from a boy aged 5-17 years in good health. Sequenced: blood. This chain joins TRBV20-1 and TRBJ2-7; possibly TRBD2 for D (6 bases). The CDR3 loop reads CSAPSDSYEQYF. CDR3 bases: TGCAGTGCCCCTAGCGACTCCTACGAGCAGTACTTC.